The rows below give T cell receptor beta chains drawn from one sample of a study of blood T cell repertoires in COVID-19. Produced via immunoSEQ multiplex PCR; TCRdb's table is partial and in-frame only. The sample shows 150,000 or so clones, 84% of them seen only once. The sample was peripheral blood. Receptor source: a man younger than 30 with active or convalescent COVID-19. Both conserved end residues are part of each CDR3. Each record gives: clone size, D gene, J gene, V gene, CDR3 length, CDR3 DNA, CDR3 protein. D genes are given only for firm matches. Only part of the rows carry a size: once, few, many, or a class if the clone is expanded.

NA,NA,TRBJ2-5,TRBV10-3,13,TGTGCCATCAGGGGGACTGATCAAGAGACCCAGTACTTC,CAIRGTDQETQYF
NA,NA,TRBJ2-1,TRBV6-5,14,TGTGCCAGCAGGGCAGGGGTACCCTACAATGAGCAGTTCTTC,CASRAGVPYNEQFF
once,NA,TRBJ2-1,TRBV19,11,TGTGCCAGCCGCGGGCGGCATGAGCAGTTCTTC,CASRGRHEQFF
few,TRBD1,TRBJ2-7,TRBV4-3,15,TGCGCCAGCAGCCATTCCGGGACAGGGGCCTACGAGCAGTACTTC,CASSHSGTGAYEQYF
NA,TRBD2,TRBJ2-2,TRBV18,18,TGTGCCAGCTCACCAAGGCGAGCGGGAGGCTCGACGTCCGGGGAGCTGTTTTTT,CASSPRRAGGSTSGELFF
NA,NA,TRBJ1-1,TRBV18,16,TGTGCCAGCTCACCAGGATCAGGAGGGGTGAGCACTGAAGCTTTCTTT,CASSPGSGGVSTEAFF
NA,NA,TRBJ2-1,TRBV7-2,15,TGTGCCAGCAGCCCCGTATCACTGACAAGTCCTGAGCAGTTCTTC,CASSPVSLTSPEQFF
NA,NA,TRBJ2-3,TRBV6-6,15,TGTGCCAGCAGTTACTCGACGGGTCTCACAGATACGCAGTATTTT,CASSYSTGLTDTQYF
NA,NA,TRBJ2-7,TRBV4-1,15,TGCGCCAGCAGCCAAGATAATAACAGGCGGTACGAGCAGTACTTC,CASSQDNNRRYEQYF
NA,TRBD2,TRBJ2-1,TRBV9,16,TGTGCCAGCAGCGTAGCCGGACTAGCGGATTACAATGAGCAGTTCTTC,CASSVAGLADYNEQFF
NA,NA,TRBJ1-6,TRBV27,14,TGTGCCAGCAGTTCTTCCCGGGTCTCTTTGTCCCTCCACTTT,CASSSSRVSLSLHF
NA,NA,TRBJ2-3,TRBV6-6,16,TGTGCCAGCAGTTACTCAAGTAGCGGACAAACAGATACGCAGTATTTT,CASSYSSSGQTDTQYF
NA,NA,TRBJ1-2,TRBV29-1,12,TGCAGCGTTGAGAAGAGCAGGGTTGGCTACACCTTC,CSVEKSRVGYTF
NA,NA,TRBJ2-3,TRBV7-9,16,TGTGCCAGCAGCCCAAGGTCGGGAGAAGGCACAGATACGCAGTATTTT,CASSPRSGEGTDTQYF
NA,TRBD2,TRBJ2-1,TRBV19,13,TGTGCCAGTAGTATCTTGCGGGGGAATGAGCAGTTCTTC,CASSILRGNEQFF
NA,TRBD1,TRBJ1-1,TRBV7-2,15,TGTGCCAGCAGCTTTAGCCCTACAGGGGGGACTGAAGCTTTCTTT,CASSFSPTGGTEAFF
once,NA,TRBJ1-6,TRBV28,14,TGTGCCAGCAGTTTGGCGGGAAGGGGTTCACCCCTCCACTTT,CASSLAGRGSPLHF
NA,NA,TRBJ1-2,TRBV3-1/TRBV3-2,14,TGTGCCAGCAGCCCGAACAGGGAGGGCTATGGCTACACCTTC,CASSPNREGYGYTF
NA,NA,TRBJ2-2,TRBV4-1,16,TGCGCCAGCAGCCGTCCCGACACCGCGAACACCGGGGAGCTGTTTTTT,CASSRPDTANTGELFF
NA,NA,TRBJ2-3,TRBV9,14,TGTGCCAGCAGCGTGAGGGGACAAACAGATACGCAGTATTTT,CASSVRGQTDTQYF
NA,NA,TRBJ2-7,TRBV6-5,13,TGTGCCAGCAGTTATCAGGGTTTCGACGAGCAGTACTTC,CASSYQGFDEQYF
NA,TRBD2,TRBJ2-3,TRBV5-1,16,TGCGCCAGCAGCACCGGACTAGCGGGAGCTTCTGATACGCAGTATTTT,CASSTGLAGASDTQYF
NA,NA,TRBJ1-1,TRBV3-1/TRBV3-2,14,TGTGCCAGCAGCCCCTCTGCGGCCATCACTGAAGCTTTCTTT,CASSPSAAITEAFF
NA,NA,TRBJ2-1,TRBV11-3,17,TGTGCCAGCAGCTTAGAGGGTACTGAGGGCCCCTACAATGAGCAGTTCTTC,CASSLEGTEGPYNEQFF
NA,TRBD1,TRBJ1-3,TRBV28,14,TGTGCCAGCAGTTTATGGGAGGGGGCAAACACCATATATTTT,CASSLWEGANTIYF
NA,TRBD1,TRBJ1-6,TRBV18,16,TGTGCCAGCTCACCATCAATGGCAGGGGGTGTTTCACCCCTCCACTTT,CASSPSMAGGVSPLHF
NA,TRBD1,TRBJ1-5,TRBV6-1,15,TGTGCCAGCAGTGATCCCCAGGGGGCCAATCAGCCCCAGCATTTT,CASSDPQGANQPQHF
few,NA,TRBJ2-7,TRBV7-9,13,TGTGCCAGCACCGCGGCGGCCTCCTACGAGCAGTACTTC,CASTAAASYEQYF
NA,NA,TRBJ2-7,TRBV11-2,14,TGTGCCAGCAGCCAAGCGAGAAACTCCTACGAGCAGTACTTC,CASSQARNSYEQYF
NA,TRBD1,TRBJ1-4,TRBV7-8,17,TGTGCCAGCAGCTTGGGCAGGGGGCGTTGGTCTAATGAAAAACTGTTTTTT,CASSLGRGRWSNEKLFF
NA,TRBD2,TRBJ2-1,TRBV7-9,12,TGTGCCAGTAAGCGGGGGGAAAATGAGCAGTTCTTC,CASKRGENEQFF
once,TRBD1,TRBJ1-1,TRBV7-9,16,TGTGCCAGCAGCTTAGAGGGACAGTCGAGGGACACTGAAGCTTTCTTT,CASSLEGQSRDTEAFF
NA,NA,TRBJ2-7,TRBV19,15,TGTGCCAGTAGTATTAAGGGGGAAGGCTCCTACGAGCAGTACTTC,CASSIKGEGSYEQYF
many,TRBD2,TRBJ2-3,TRBV7-3,16,TGTGCCAGCAGCCAACTAGCGGGAGGTAGTATAGATACGCAGTATTTT,CASSQLAGGSIDTQYF
NA,TRBD2,TRBJ2-5,TRBV28,16,TGTGCCAGCAGCGCCCTGGCTAGCGGGGGTAAAGAGACCCAGTACTTC,CASSALASGGKETQYF
few,NA,TRBJ1-6,TRBV5-6,15,TGTGCCAGCAGCTTGGAGGGGGATGAGGATTCACCCCTCCACTTT,CASSLEGDEDSPLHF
NA,TRBD2,TRBJ2-3,TRBV7-6,14,TGTGCCAGCAGCTTAGGGGGGGGAGGGGATACGCAGTATTTT,CASSLGGGGDTQYF
NA,NA,TRBJ1-5,TRBV6-5,14,TGTGCCAGCAGCAGGACTGTCCGGGGTCGGCCCCAGCATTTT,CASSRTVRGRPQHF
NA,TRBD1,TRBJ2-2,TRBV5-1,16,TGCGCCAGCAGCTATTCCGGGACAGGGAACACCGGGGAGCTGTTTTTT,CASSYSGTGNTGELFF
once,TRBD1,TRBJ1-5,TRBV4-3,19,TGCGCCAGCAGCCAAGCTCTTCGGACAGGTCCCTTGGGCAATCAGCCCCAGCATTTT,CASSQALRTGPLGNQPQHF
NA,TRBD1,TRBJ2-4,TRBV19,16,TGTGCCAGTGCACAGACAGGGAGTAGGGCCAAAAACATTCAGTACTTC,CASAQTGSRAKNIQYF
once,NA,TRBJ1-3,TRBV23-1,15,TGCGCCAGCAGTCCAAACAGGGTCTCTGGAAACACCATATATTTT,CASSPNRVSGNTIYF
NA,NA,TRBJ1-1,TRBV4-1,12,TGCGCCTCTATTAACGGGAACACTGAAGCTTTCTTT,CASINGNTEAFF
NA,TRBD2,TRBJ2-3,TRBV14,20,TGTGCCAGCAGCCAAGAGGCTAGCGGGGGGGCGACGGGTGACACAGATACGCAGTATTTT,CASSQEASGGATGDTDTQYF
NA,TRBD1,TRBJ1-6,TRBV6-5,15,TGTGCCAGCAGTACTCACAGGGGGCAAAATTCACCCCTCCACTTT,CASSTHRGQNSPLHF
many,NA,TRBJ2-7,TRBV7-8,14,TGTGCCAGCAGCTTAGAGACAGGAGTCTACGAGCAGTACTTC,CASSLETGVYEQYF